This T cell receptor beta chain originates from a study of blood T cell repertoires in COVID-19. Measured with immunoSEQ multiplex PCR; TCRdb has only the in-frame clones, and not every one. This table has approximately 290,000 clones, about nine tenths appearing once. The CDR3 has 12 residues. V shed 4 bases and J shed 0 bases, with 4 bases lying between them. Germline CDR1 is WSHSY and CDR2 is SAAADI. Sample: peripheral blood. V and J are TRBV10-2 and TRBJ2-7; no definite D call. The clonotype originates from a woman under 40 with COVID-19, enrolled during active disease. The CDR3 here is CASSASSYEQYF. CDR3 DNA sequence: TGCGCCAGCAGTGCTAGCTCCTACGAGCAGTACTTC.